The 6 T cell receptor beta chains in this list originate from one sample, sequenced in a study of shared clonotypes between healthy human individuals. The repertoire was sequenced with immunoSEQ multiplex PCR; TCRdb's copy has only in-frame clones and lacks some. Of around 990,000 clones in the sample, approximately 77% are singletons; the top ten hold 0.89%. Sequencing was done on a sample of memory CD4+ T cells from PBMCs. As to subset: CD45RA-negative fraction. These receptors came from a man younger than 30 in good health. Some clones in this sample may be carry-over from other donors' samples.

The chain is built from TRBV6-1 and TRBJ2-7; D tentatively fits TRBD1 or TRBD2 (5 bases each). V lost 6 bases, J lost 1 base, and 16 bases lay in between. Germline assignment: CDR1 MNHNS and CDR2 SASEGT. The CDR3 runs to 15 residues. CDR3 coding DNA: TGTGCCAGCAGGACTACCGGGACGCCATCCTACGAGCAGTACTTC. Protein product: CASRTTGTPSYEQYF.

The chain carries TRBV29-1 and TRBJ2-3, with 10 bases lining up with TRBD2. This CDR3 has 15 residues. V lost 4 bases to trimming and J lost 7 bases; unmatched junction nucleotides: 11. Germline assignment: CDR1 SQVTM and CDR2 ANQGSEA. The CDR3 is CSVASSGRILNTQYF. The CDR3 nucleotides read TGCAGCGTTGCCTCTAGCGGGAGAATTCTAAATACGCAGTATTTT.

Remarks on this clone: Other DNA sequences within the sample encode an identical CDR3. The chain recombines TRBV6-1 with TRBJ1-5; tentatively, D is TRBD1 (6 bases). The CDR3 loop spans 14 amino acids. The germline CDR1 and CDR2 sequences are MNHNS and SASEGT. Trimming cost V 8 bases and J 0 bases, with 11 bases left between them. CDR3 in DNA: TGTGCCAGCCGGGGAGGGGGTAGCAATCAGCCCCAGCATTTT. It codes for CASRGGGSNQPQHF.

V and J are TRBV19 and TRBJ2-7; D unclear. Germline V lookup: CDR1 LNHDA, CDR2 SQIVND (reference sequence). The CDR3 totals 13 residues. V dropped 10 bases and J dropped 3 bases, with 16 bases sitting between them. This CDR3 is CATSTPGRYEQYF. DNA of the CDR3: TGTGCCACCTCTACCCCTGGACGCTACGAGCAGTACTTC.

This clone showed up just once. Other DNA sequences from this sample encode an identical CDR3 as well. The genes are TRBV18 and TRBJ2-3; perhaps D is TRBD1 or TRBD2 (5 bases each). CDR1 and CDR2 from the germline V gene are KGHSH and LQKENI. The V end was cut by 2 bases, the J end by 2 bases, with 5 bases between. The CDR3 covers 13 residues. The CDR3 DNA reads TGTGCCAGCTCACCAGGGACCACAGATACGCAGTATTTT. This gives the protein CASSPGTTDTQYF. Drawing the rest from reference TRBV18 and TRBJ2-3, the complete variable domain is NAGVMQNPRHLVRRRGQEARLRCSPMKGHSHVYWYRQLPEEGLKFMVYLQKENIIDESGMPKERFSAEFPKEGPSILRIQQVVRGDSAAYFCASSPGTTDTQYFGPGTRLTVL.

This clone was found once. Other nucleotide sequences from this sample produce the same CDR3. The chain is built from TRBV28 and TRBJ1-5, with 8 bases identical to TRBD1. After removal of 5 bases from V and 5 bases from J, the junction contained 5 bases not matched to a gene. There are 14 residues in the CDR3. Germline lookup yields CDR1 MDHEN and CDR2 SYDVKM. In DNA form, the CDR3 reads TGTGCCAGCAGTCCCGGGACAGGTCATCAGCCCCAGCATTTT. It translates to CASSPGTGHQPQHF.